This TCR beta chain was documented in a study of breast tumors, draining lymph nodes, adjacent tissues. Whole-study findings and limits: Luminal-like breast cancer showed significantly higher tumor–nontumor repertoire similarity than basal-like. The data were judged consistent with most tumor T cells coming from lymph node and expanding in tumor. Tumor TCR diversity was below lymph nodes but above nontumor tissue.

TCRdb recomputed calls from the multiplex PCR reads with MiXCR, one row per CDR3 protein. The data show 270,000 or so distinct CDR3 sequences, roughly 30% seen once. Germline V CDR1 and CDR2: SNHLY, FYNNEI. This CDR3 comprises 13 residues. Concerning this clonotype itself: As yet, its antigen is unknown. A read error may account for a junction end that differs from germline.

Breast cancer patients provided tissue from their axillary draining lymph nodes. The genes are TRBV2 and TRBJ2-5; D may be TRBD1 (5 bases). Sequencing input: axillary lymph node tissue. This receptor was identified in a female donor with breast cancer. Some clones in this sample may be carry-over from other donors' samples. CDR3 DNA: TGTGCCAGCGGGCAGGGCAGCCAAGAAACCCAGTACTTC. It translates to CASGQGSQETQYF. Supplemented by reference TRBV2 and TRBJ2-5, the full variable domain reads EPEVTQTPSHQVTQMGQEVILRCVPISNHLYFYWYRQILGQKVEFLVSFYNNEISEKSEIFDDQFSVERPDGSNFTLKIRSTKLEDSAMYFCASGQGSQETQYFGPGTRLLVL.